This T cell receptor beta chain was found in a study of T-cell reconstitution after alpha-beta-depleted transplantation in children. This clonotype was counted a few times. Its antigen is unknown. General study results and limits: Several hundred expanded graft clones reportedly supplied alpha-beta T cells about two months after transplant. Where some patients showed high TCRbeta diversity at day 60, it came from recipient T cells and thymic progenitors that had survived.

Unique molecular identifiers were incorporated when the TCRbeta library was constructed. Via MiXCR, TCRdb re-called the PCR reads, giving one row per CDR3 protein. This repertoire shows approximately 190,000 distinct CDR3 sequences, about 8.7% found once; its top ten account for 35% to 45%. Germline CDR1 SGHRS, CDR2 YFSETQ. V lost 5 bases, J lost 7 bases, and 15 bases stayed unmatched. The length of the CDR3 is 16 residues. The source was PBMCs, mostly from graft donor cells, collected 360 days after TCRalphabeta/CD19-depleted stem cell transplant. The receptor was derived from a male patient aged 2-15 years who had a stem cell transplant for acute myeloid leukemia, so the T cells may come from the graft donor. The chain has TRBV5-1 and TRBJ2-4, with TRBD1 matching over 7 bases. The CDR3 DNA follows: TGCGCCAGCAGTTCTCGACAGGGTCTGGTCTCGAACATTCAGTACTTC. The encoded protein is CASSSRQGLVSNIQYF.